Each of the 25 T cell receptor beta chains below was sequenced from the same sample in a study of monozygotic twins with inflammatory bowel disease. After re-calling the 5' RACE reads, TCRdb lists one entry per CDR3 protein, DNA absent. Its table lists under 200,000 distinct CDR3 sequences. The sequencing sample was made of blood. These TCRs come from a human donor with ulcerative colitis or Crohn's disease, or a healthy co-twin of an affected twin (not recorded which).

This chain joins TRBV27 and TRBJ2-7; TCRdb's D call, TRBD1, is unchecked because there is no DNA. The CDR3 contains 14 residues. In germline, CDR1 is MNHEY, CDR2 SMNVEV (reference sequence). CDR3 loop: CASSLRDTTYEQYF.

The chain combines TRBV5-1 with TRBJ2-1; the D gene TCRdb calls, TRBD1, cannot be checked with no DNA. Germline CDR1 SGHRS, CDR2 YFSETQ. The CDR3 is 16 residues long. The CDR3 loop reads CASSLVQGGIYNEQFF.

This chain connects TRBV14 to TRBJ2-7. This CDR3 region has 14 residues. Looked up from germline, CDR1 is SGHDN and CDR2 is FVKESK. CDR3 sequence reads: CASSRTGVSYEQYF.

V and J are TRBV12-3 or TRBV12-4 and TRBJ2-5; TCRdb returns TRBD1, unconfirmable since there is no DNA. This CDR3 is 13 amino acids long. CDR3 sequence reads: CASRQGGQETQYF.

The chain's CDR3 is CASSRQGSHNEQFF. V usage is TRBV6-1 and J usage is TRBJ2-1; checking the TCRdb D call of TRBD1 is not possible without DNA. CDR3 length equals 14 residues. Germline lookup yields CDR1 MNHNS and CDR2 SASEGT.

The chain employs TRBV11-2 and TRBJ2-1. This CDR3 has 12 amino acids. Germline-derived CDR1 and CDR2 are SGHAT and FQNNGV. This chain's CDR3 is CASSSSGHEQFF.

This CDR3 reads CASSLIRLNTEAFF. V is TRBV7-6 and J is TRBJ1-1. Germline V CDR1 and CDR2: SGHVS, FNYEAQ. The CDR3 covers 14 residues.

The chain combines TRBV5-4 with TRBJ1-4; TCRdb designates TRBD1, a call that cannot be tested without DNA. The CDR3 sequence is 15 residues long. In germline, CDR1 is SGHNT, CDR2 YYREEE (reference sequence). The CDR3 loop is CASSPTDRVGEKLFF.

The chain combines TRBV29-1 with TRBJ2-1; TCRdb names TRBD2, which stays unverified in the absence of DNA. Germline V CDR1 and CDR2: SQVTM, ANQGSEA. The CDR3 is 12 amino acids. CDR3 amino acids: CSVGAGGNEQFF.

This chain joins TRBV10-3 and TRBJ1-2; TCRdb calls TRBD1, which cannot be checked without DNA. The CDR3 totals 14 residues. From germline, CDR1 is ENHRY and CDR2 SYGVKD. The CDR3 protein is CAISVGQGDYGYTF.

The genes are TRBV9 and TRBJ2-5. This CDR3 spans 14 amino acids. Germline CDR1 and CDR2: SGDLS and YYNGEE. The CDR3 region is CASSVSPWRETQYF.

J is TRBJ2-1 and V is TRBV28. The germline V gene has CDR1 MDHEN and CDR2 SYDVKM. This CDR3 region has 12 residues. The CDR3: CASSLEINEQFF.

The V and J genes are TRBV27 and TRBJ2-2; TCRdb's D gene call, TRBD1, goes unchecked for lack of DNA. CDR3 length: 15 residues. In germline, CDR1 is MNHEY, CDR2 SMNVEV (reference sequence). The CDR3: CASSLSGRYTGELFF.

The chain employs TRBV7-2 and TRBJ2-3; TCRdb returns TRBD1, unconfirmable since there is no DNA. Germline CDR1 SGHTA, CDR2 FQGNSA. The length of the CDR3 is 15 residues. CDR3 loop: CASSLVGTGTDTQYF.

V and J are TRBV29-1 and TRBJ2-2; checking the TCRdb D call of TRBD1 is not possible without DNA. Germline-derived CDR1 and CDR2 are SQVTM and ANQGSEA. The CDR3 covers 14 residues. The CDR3 loop reads CSVDLQGMNGELFF.

The V and J genes are TRBV12-3 or TRBV12-4 and TRBJ1-1; TCRdb reports TRBD1, a call that lacks DNA to check it against. This CDR3 comprises 14 residues. CDR3 sequence reads: CASSFVRQYTEAFF.

The chain is built from TRBV20-1 and TRBJ2-7; no DNA is available, so the TRBD2 call from TCRdb remains unchecked. Germline lookup yields CDR1 DFQATT and CDR2 SNEGSKA (reference sequence). This CDR3 is built from 14 residues. CDR3 protein: CSALDSGGSYEQYF.

The CDR3 loop reads CASKDGRTYEQYF. The chain employs TRBV28 and TRBJ2-7. CDR3 length equals 13 residues. The V gene's germline CDR1 is MDHEN and CDR2 SYDVKM. Complete variable domain (other parts from reference TRBV28 and TRBJ2-7): DVKVTQSSRYLVKRTGEKVFLECVQDMDHENMFWYRQDPGLGLRLIYFSYDVKMKEKGDIPEGYSVSREKKERFSLILESASTNQTSMYLCASKDGRTYEQYFGPGTRLTVT.

V and J are TRBV28 and TRBJ2-1; TCRdb outputs TRBD1, but without DNA this stays unchecked. The CDR3 sequence is 15 residues long. The germline CDR1 and CDR2 sequences are MDHEN and SYDVKM. The CDR3 is CASTHGAGNYNEQFF.

The gene calls are TRBV20-1 and TRBJ1-6; there is no DNA to check the TCRdb D call of TRBD1. CDR3 length: 16 amino acids. Germline-derived CDR1 and CDR2 are DFQATT and SNEGSKA (reference sequence). The CDR3 spells CSASVFWGQTNSPLHF.

The chain employs TRBV6-5 and TRBJ2-1; without DNA, the TCRdb call of TRBD2 cannot be checked. The germline V gene encodes CDR1 MNHEY and CDR2 SVGAGI. The CDR3 contains 15 residues. The CDR3 sequence is CASSYSSGRANEQFF.

The chain uses TRBV5-4 and TRBJ1-6; the TCRdb call, TRBD1, lacks DNA for checking. Germline loops: CDR1 SGHNT, CDR2 YYREEE (reference sequence). This CDR3 spans 17 amino acids. CDR3 residues: CASSLGQGSSYNSPLHF. Filled out from reference TRBV5-4 and TRBJ1-6, the complete variable domain reads ETGVTQSPTHLIKTRGQQVTLRCSSQSGHNTVSWYQQALGQGPQFIFQYYREEENGRGNFPPRFSGLQFPNYSSELNVNALELDDSALYLCASSLGQGSSYNSPLHFGNGTRLTVT.

The chain combines TRBV9 with TRBJ2-5; with no DNA, the TCRdb D assignment of TRBD1 cannot be verified. Germline CDR1 SGDLS, CDR2 YYNGEE. This CDR3 has 15 residues. The CDR3 is CASSVGTGAEETQYF. The whole variable domain, remainder taken from reference TRBV9 and TRBJ2-5, is DSGVTQTPKHLITATGQRVTLRCSPRSGDLSVYWYQQSLDQGLQFLIQYYNGEERAKGNILERFSAQQFPDLHSELNLSSLELGDSALYFCASSVGTGAEETQYFGPGTRLLVL.

The chain is built from TRBV18 and TRBJ2-3; TCRdb calls TRBD2, which cannot be checked without DNA. The CDR3 consists of 18 residues. CDR1 is KGHSH, CDR2 LQKENI, per germline. CDR3 in amino acids: CASSPTVGSGVDGDTQYF. Based on the CDR3 plus reference TRBV18 and TRBJ2-3, the full variable domain is NAGVMQNPRHLVRRRGQEARLRCSPMKGHSHVYWYRQLPEEGLKFMVYLQKENIIDESGMPKERFSAEFPKEGPSILRIQQVVRGDSAAYFCASSPTVGSGVDGDTQYFGPGTRLTVL.

The chain carries TRBV11-2 and TRBJ2-1; absent DNA, TCRdb's TRBD1 call cannot be checked. CDR1 is SGHAT, CDR2 FQNNGV, per germline. The CDR3 loop spans 15 amino acids. CDR3 loop: CASSLGGQGYNEQFF.